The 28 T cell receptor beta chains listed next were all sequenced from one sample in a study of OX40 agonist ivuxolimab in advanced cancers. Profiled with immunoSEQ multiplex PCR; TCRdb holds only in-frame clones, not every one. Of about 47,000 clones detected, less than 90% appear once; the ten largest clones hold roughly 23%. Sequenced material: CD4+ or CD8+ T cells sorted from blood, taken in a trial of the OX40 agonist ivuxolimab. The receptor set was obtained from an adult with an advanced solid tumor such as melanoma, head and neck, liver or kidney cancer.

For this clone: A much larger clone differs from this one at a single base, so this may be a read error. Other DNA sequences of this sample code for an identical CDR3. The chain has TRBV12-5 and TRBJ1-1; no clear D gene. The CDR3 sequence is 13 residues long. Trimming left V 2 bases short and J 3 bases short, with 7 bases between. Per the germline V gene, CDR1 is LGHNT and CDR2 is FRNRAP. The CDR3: CASGLSRDTEAFF. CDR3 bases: TGTGCTAGTGGTTTGTCCCGGGACACTGAAGCTTTCTTT. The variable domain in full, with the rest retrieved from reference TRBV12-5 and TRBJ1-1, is DARVTQTPRHKVTEMGQEVTMRCQPILGHNTVFWYRQTMMQGLELLAYFRNRAPLDDSGMPKDRFSAEMPDATLATLKIQPSEPRDSAVYFCASGLSRDTEAFFGQGTRLTVV.

This CDR3 is CSVNQGPTYNEQFF. The CDR3 DNA sequence: TGCAGCGTCAACCAGGGCCCAACATACAATGAGCAGTTCTTC. The chain has TRBV29-1 and TRBJ2-1; maybe TRBD1 (5 bases). Trimming removed 6 bases at V and 4 bases at J, with 16 bases between. The length of the CDR3 is 14 residues. CDR1 is SQVTM and CDR2 is ANQGSEA in the germline V gene.

The CDR3 DNA is TGCGCCAGCAGCCAAGGTTCAGGGATCAATTCACCCCTCCACTTT. Amino acid sequence: CASSQGSGINSPLHF. The chain recombines TRBV4-1 with TRBJ1-6, with TRBD1 as a possible D gene (5 bases). Trimming pared 1 base from V and 7 bases from J, leaving 11 bases between. Germline V gene lookup returns CDR1 MGHRA and CDR2 YSYEKL. The CDR3 is 15 residues long.

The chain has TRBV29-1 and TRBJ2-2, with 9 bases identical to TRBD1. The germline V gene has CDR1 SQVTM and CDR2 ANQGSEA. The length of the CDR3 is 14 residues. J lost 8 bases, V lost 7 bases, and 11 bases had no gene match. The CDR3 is CSAYRGTGIGELFF. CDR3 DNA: TGCAGCGCTTACCGCGGGACAGGGATAGGGGAGCTGTTTTTT.

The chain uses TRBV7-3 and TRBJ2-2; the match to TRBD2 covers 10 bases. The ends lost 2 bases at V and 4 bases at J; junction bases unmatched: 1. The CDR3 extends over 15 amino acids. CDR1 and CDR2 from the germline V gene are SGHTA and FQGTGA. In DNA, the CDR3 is TGTGCCAGCAGCTTAGGACTAGCGGTCACCGGGGAGCTGTTTTTT. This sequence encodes CASSLGLAVTGELFF.

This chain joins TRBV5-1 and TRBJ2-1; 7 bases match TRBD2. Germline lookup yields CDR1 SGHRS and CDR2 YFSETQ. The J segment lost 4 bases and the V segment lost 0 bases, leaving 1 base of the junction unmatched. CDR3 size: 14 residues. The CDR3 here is CASSLGGGYNEQFF. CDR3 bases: TGCGCCAGCAGCTTGGGGGGAGGGTACAATGAGCAGTTCTTC.

CDR3 sequence reads: CASSVASGTNYEQYF. The CDR3 DNA is TGTGCCAGCAGCGTAGCTTCAGGAACAAACTACGAGCAGTACTTC. V is TRBV9 and J is TRBJ2-7; D not resolved. V dropped 0 bases and J dropped 3 bases, with 13 bases sitting between them. Germline V gene data show CDR1 as SGDLS and CDR2 as YYNGEE. The CDR3 spans 15 residues.

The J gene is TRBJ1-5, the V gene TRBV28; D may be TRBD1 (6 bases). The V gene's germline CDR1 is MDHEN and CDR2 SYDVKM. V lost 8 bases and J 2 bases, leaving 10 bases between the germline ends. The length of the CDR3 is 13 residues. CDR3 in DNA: TGTGCCAGCTCCCACAGGGGCAATCAGCCCCAGCATTTT. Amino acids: CASSHRGNQPQHF. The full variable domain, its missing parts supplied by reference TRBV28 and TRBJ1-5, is DVKVTQSSRYLVKRTGEKVFLECVQDMDHENMFWYRQDPGLGLRLIYFSYDVKMKEKGDIPEGYSVSREKKERFSLILESASTNQTSMYLCASSHRGNQPQHFGDGTRLSIL.

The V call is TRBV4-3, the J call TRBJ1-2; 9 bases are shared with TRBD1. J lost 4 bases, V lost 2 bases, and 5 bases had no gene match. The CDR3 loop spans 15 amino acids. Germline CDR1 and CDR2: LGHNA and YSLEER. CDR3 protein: CASSQTLTGGYGYTF. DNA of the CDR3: TGCGCCAGCAGCCAAACTCTGACAGGGGGCTATGGCTACACCTTC.

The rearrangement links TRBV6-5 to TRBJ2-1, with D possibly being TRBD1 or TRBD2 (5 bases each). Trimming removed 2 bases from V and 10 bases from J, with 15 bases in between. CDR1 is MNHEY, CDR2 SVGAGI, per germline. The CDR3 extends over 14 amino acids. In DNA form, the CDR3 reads TGTGCCAGCAGTTACGCAGGGACCGGGGAGGAGCAGTTCTTC. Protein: CASSYAGTGEEQFF.

The CDR3 coding sequence is TGCGCCAGCAGTCGGGACTCGAGCTCCTACAATGAGCAGTTCTTC. This codes for CASSRDSSSYNEQFF. The chain employs TRBV10-1 and TRBJ2-1, with D perhaps matching TRBD2 (6 bases). This CDR3 comprises 15 residues. V gave up 5 bases and J gave up 0 bases, with 11 bases separating them. CDR1 and CDR2 from the germline V gene are WNHNN and SYGVQD (reference sequence).

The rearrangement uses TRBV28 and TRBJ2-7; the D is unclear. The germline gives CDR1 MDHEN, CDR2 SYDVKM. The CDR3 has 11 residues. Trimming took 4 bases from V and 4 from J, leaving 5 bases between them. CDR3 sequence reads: CASSSNYEQYF. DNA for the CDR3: TGTGCCAGCAGTTCTAATTACGAGCAGTACTTC.

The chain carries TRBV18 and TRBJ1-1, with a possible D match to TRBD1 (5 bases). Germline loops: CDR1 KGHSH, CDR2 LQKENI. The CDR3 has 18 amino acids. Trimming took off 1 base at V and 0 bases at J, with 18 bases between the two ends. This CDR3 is CASSPLWVGEGLNTEAFF. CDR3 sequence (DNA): TGTGCCAGCTCACCACTCTGGGTCGGGGAGGGGCTGAACACTGAAGCTTTCTTT.

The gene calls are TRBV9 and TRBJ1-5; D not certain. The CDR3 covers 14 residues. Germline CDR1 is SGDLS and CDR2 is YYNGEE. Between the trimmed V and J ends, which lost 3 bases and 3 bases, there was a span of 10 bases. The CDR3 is CASSDGEYNQPQHF. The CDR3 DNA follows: TGTGCCAGCAGCGATGGGGAGTACAATCAGCCCCAGCATTTT.

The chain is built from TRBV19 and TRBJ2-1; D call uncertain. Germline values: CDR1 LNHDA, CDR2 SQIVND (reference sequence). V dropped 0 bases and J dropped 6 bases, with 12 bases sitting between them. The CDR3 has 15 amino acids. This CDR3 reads CASSIDLSRSNEQFF. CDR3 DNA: TGTGCCAGTAGTATAGATCTATCCCGAAGCAATGAGCAGTTCTTC.

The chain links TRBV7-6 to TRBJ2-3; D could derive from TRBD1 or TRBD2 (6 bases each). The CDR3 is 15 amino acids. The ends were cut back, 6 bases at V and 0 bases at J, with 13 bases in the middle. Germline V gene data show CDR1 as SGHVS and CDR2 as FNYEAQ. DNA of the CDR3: TGTGCCAGCAGTCCTACGGGGGCCAGCACAGATACGCAGTATTTT. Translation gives CASSPTGASTDTQYF.

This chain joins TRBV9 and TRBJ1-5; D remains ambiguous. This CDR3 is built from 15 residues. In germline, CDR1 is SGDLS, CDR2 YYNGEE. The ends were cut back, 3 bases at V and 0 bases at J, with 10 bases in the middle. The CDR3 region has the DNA TGTGCCAGCAGCGCTTCCGGCAGTAGCAATCAGCCCCAGCATTTT. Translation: CASSASGSSNQPQHF.

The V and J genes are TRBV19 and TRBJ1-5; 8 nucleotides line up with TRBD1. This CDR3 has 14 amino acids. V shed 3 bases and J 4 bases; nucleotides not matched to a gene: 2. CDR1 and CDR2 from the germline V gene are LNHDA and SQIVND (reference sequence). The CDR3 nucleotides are TGTGCCAGTAGTATGAGGACAGGGAATCAGCCCCAGCATTTT. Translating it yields CASSMRTGNQPQHF.

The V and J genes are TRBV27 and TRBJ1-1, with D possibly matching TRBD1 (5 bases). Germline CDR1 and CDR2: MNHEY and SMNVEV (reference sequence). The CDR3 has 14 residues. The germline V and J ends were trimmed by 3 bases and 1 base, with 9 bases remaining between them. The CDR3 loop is CASSFQGSNTEAFF. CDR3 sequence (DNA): TGTGCCAGCAGTTTTCAGGGATCGAACACTGAAGCTTTCTTT.

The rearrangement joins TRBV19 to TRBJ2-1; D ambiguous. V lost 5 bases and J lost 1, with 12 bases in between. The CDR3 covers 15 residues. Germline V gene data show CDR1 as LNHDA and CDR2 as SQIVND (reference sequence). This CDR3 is CASSSSVGSYNEQFF. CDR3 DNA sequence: TGTGCCAGTAGTTCCAGCGTGGGATCCTACAATGAGCAGTTCTTC. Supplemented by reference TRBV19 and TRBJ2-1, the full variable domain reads DGGITQSPKYLFRKEGQNVTLSCEQNLNHDAMYWYRQDPGQGLRLIYYSQIVNDFQKGDIAEGYSVSREKKESFPLTVTSAQKNPTAFYLCASSSSVGSYNEQFFGPGTRLTVL.

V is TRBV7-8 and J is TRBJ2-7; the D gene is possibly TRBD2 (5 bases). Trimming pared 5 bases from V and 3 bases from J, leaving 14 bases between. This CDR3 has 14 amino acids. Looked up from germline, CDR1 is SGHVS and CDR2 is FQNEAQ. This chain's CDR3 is CASSPTAGDYEQYF. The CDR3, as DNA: TGTGCCAGCAGCCCGACGGCCGGGGACTACGAGCAGTACTTC.

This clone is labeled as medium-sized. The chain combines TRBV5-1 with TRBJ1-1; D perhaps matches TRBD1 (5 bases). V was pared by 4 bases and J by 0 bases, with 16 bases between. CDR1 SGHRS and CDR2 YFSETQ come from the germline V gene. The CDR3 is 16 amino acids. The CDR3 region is CASSITGAAVNTEAFF. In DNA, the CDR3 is TGCGCCAGCAGCATCACCGGGGCCGCTGTGAACACTGAAGCTTTCTTT. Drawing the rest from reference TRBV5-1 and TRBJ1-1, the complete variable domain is KAGVTQTPRYLIKTRGQQVTLSCSPISGHRSVSWYQQTPGQGLQFLFEYFSETQRNKGNFPGRFSGRQFSNSRSEMNVSTLELGDSALYLCASSITGAAVNTEAFFGQGTRLTVV.

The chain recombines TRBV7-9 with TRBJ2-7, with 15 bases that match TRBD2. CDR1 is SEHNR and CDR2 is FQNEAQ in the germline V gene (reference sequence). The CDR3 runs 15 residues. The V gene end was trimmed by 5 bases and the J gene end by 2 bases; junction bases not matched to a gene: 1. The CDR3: CASSRTSGGAYEQYF. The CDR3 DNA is TGTGCCAGCAGCCGGACTAGCGGGGGGGCCTACGAGCAGTACTTC. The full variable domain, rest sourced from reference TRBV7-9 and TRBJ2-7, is DTGVSQNPRHKITKRGQNVTFRCDPISEHNRLYWYRQTLGQGPEFLTYFQNEAQLEKSRLLSDRFSAERPKGSFSTLEIQRTEQGDSAMYLCASSRTSGGAYEQYFGPGTRLTVT.

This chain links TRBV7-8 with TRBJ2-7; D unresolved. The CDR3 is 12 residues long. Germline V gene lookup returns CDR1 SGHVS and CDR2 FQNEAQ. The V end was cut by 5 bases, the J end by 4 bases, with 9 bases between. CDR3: CASSPTPYEQYF. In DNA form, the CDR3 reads TGTGCCAGCAGCCCCACCCCATACGAGCAGTACTTC.

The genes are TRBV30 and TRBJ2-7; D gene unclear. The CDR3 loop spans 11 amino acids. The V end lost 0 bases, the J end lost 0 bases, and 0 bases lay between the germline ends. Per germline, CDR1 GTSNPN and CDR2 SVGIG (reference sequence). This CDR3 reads CAWSVSYEQYF. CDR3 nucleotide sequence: TGTGCCTGGAGTGTCTCCTACGAGCAGTACTTC.

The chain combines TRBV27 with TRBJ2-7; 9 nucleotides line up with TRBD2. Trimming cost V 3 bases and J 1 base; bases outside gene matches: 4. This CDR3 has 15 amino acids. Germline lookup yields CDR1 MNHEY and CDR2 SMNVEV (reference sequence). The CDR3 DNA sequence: TGTGCCAGCAGTTTCTTTAGCGGGGGTTCCTACGAGCAGTACTTC. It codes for CASSFFSGGSYEQYF.

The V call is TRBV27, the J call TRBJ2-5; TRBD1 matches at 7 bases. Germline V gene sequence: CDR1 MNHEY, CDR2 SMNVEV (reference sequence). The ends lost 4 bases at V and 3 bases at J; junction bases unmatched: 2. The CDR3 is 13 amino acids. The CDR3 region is CASSYGTEETQYF. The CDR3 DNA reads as TGTGCCAGCAGTTACGGGACAGAAGAGACCCAGTACTTC.

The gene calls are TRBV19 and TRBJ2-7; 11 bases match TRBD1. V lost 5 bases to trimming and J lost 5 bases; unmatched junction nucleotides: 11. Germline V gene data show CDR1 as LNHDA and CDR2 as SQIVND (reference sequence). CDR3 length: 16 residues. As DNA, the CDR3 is TGTGCCAGTAGTGCCGGGACAGGGGGGGGTAGGGACGAGCAGTACTTC. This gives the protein CASSAGTGGGRDEQYF.